This passage covers 8 T cell receptor beta chains from one sample sequenced in a study of T cell repertoires in cytomegalovirus infection. One entry per CDR3 protein, called by TCRdb with MiXCR from the reads. Seen here are more than 400,000 distinct CDR3 sequences, 26% observed once, and the top ten hold approximately 13%. The sequencing sample was made of PBMCs. Source of these receptors: a human donor in good health (CMV status not recorded). Some clones in this sample may be carry-over from other donors' samples.

This clonotype was recorded many times. The chain links TRBV7-2 to TRBJ1-4; D is undetermined. V lost 4 bases and J lost 8, with 11 bases in between. In germline, CDR1 is SGHTA, CDR2 FQGNSA. The CDR3 consists of 13 residues. The CDR3 DNA follows: TGTGCCAGCAGCTACCAAGGAAGGGAAAAACTGTTTTTT. As protein: CASSYQGREKLFF. Together with reference TRBV7-2 and TRBJ1-4, the CDR3 gives the full variable domain: GAGVSQSPSNKVTEKGKDVELRCDPISGHTALYWYRQSLGQGLEFLIYFQGNSAPDKSGLPSDRFSAERTGGSVSTLTIQRTQQEDSAVYLCASSYQGREKLFFGSGTQLSVL.

The chain carries TRBV10-3 and TRBJ2-2; D not certain. The CDR3 is 15 residues long. Germline-derived CDR1 and CDR2 are ENHRY and SYGVKD. Trimming left V 4 bases short and J 2 bases short, with 11 bases between. The CDR3 region has the DNA TGTGCCATCAGTGTGATCGGAGATAACACCGGGGAGCTGTTTTTT. This sequence encodes CAISVIGDNTGELFF.

The table lists this clonotype with many counts. The chain has TRBV7-6 and TRBJ2-1; 9 nucleotides align to TRBD2. The CDR3 runs 16 residues. Losses at the gene ends were 5 bases for V and 10 bases for J; bases not matched to a gene: 15. From germline, CDR1 is SGHVS and CDR2 FNYEAQ. CDR3 bases: TGTGCCAGCAGCCAACTTCGCGCTAGCGGGAAACGAGAGCAGTTCTTC. Protein sequence: CASSQLRASGKREQFF. Full variable domain (remainder filled in from reference TRBV7-6 and TRBJ2-1): GAGVSQSPRYKVTKRGQDVALRCDPISGHVSLYWYRQALGQGPEFLTYFNYEAQQDKSGLPNDRFSAERPEGSISTLTIQRTEQRDSAMYRCASSQLRASGKREQFFGPGTRLTVL.

V gene TRBV28 combines with J gene TRBJ1-2; the D is unclear. The V end lost 5 bases, the J end lost 2 bases, and 12 bases lay between the germline ends. This CDR3 region has 14 residues. The germline V gene has CDR1 MDHEN and CDR2 SYDVKM. CDR3 DNA: TGTGCCAGCAGTCGGACCCTGCGCAACTATGGCTACACCTTC. Protein: CASSRTLRNYGYTF.

V is TRBV5-5 and J is TRBJ2-3; D unresolved. Germline V gives CDR1 SGHKS, CDR2 YYEKEE (reference sequence). Trimming took off 5 bases at V and 6 bases at J, with 13 bases between the two ends. The CDR3 is 13 residues long. The CDR3 spells CASSSWVGDTQYF. In DNA form, the CDR3 reads TGTGCCAGCAGTTCATGGGTTGGGGATACGCAGTATTTT.

This clonotype was observed a few times. The chain is built from TRBV6-5 and TRBJ2-7; D might be TRBD1 (6 bases). The CDR3 totals 13 residues. CDR1 MNHEY and CDR2 SVGAGI come from the germline V gene. V was shortened by 6 bases and J by 3 bases, with 12 bases between the two germline ends. The CDR3 sequence: CASRPGQIYEQYF. The CDR3 coding sequence is TGTGCCAGCAGGCCAGGACAGATCTACGAGCAGTACTTC.

The chain carries TRBV29-1 and TRBJ2-1, with a possible D match to TRBD1 (6 bases). Germline V gives CDR1 SQVTM, CDR2 ANQGSEA. The CDR3 spans 15 residues. Trimming took off 6 bases at V and 0 bases at J, with 15 bases between the two ends. The CDR3 coding sequence is TGCAGCGTCGCCGGACAGACGAGCTCCTACAATGAGCAGTTCTTC. Protein: CSVAGQTSSYNEQFF.

The chain is built from TRBV28 and TRBJ1-1, with 7 bases identical to TRBD1. Losses at the gene ends were 6 bases for V and 4 bases for J; bases not matched to a gene: 8. The CDR3 is 14 residues long. Germline V gene sequence: CDR1 MDHEN, CDR2 SYDVKM. The CDR3 DNA sequence: TGTGCCAGCAGCTACGGGGACAGCGGCACTGAAGCTTTCTTT. The encoded protein is CASSYGDSGTEAFF.